These 27 T cell receptor beta chains share one sample of origin, sequenced in a study of cytomegalovirus exposure and HLA in healthy donors. PCR used 60 Vbeta primers and 13 Jbeta primers. Clones were sequenced by immunoSEQ multiplex PCR, and TCRdb holds only the in-frame ones, with some missing. The sample carries 130,000 to 150,000 clones, 78% recorded once. Sequenced sample: PBMCs. All receptors come from a male donor in good health and CMV-seronegative.

This clone was seen only a few times. This chain links TRBV30 with TRBJ2-2, with no clear D. From germline, CDR1 is GTSNPN and CDR2 SVGIG (reference sequence). The CDR3 consists of 17 residues. V lost 0 bases, J lost 5 bases, and 19 bases lay in between. In DNA, the CDR3 is TGTGCCTGGAGTGTACAGAGAGCAAAGGTGTGGACCGGGGAGCTGTTTTTT. This sequence encodes CAWSVQRAKVWTGELFF.

The CDR3 here is CASTPGGLGGEKLFF. The CDR3 DNA sequence: TGTGCCAGCACTCCAGGGGGTTTAGGTGGTGAAAAACTGTTTTTT. J is TRBJ1-4 and V is TRBV2, with 7 positions matching TRBD1. V lost 7 bases to trimming and J lost 7 bases; unmatched junction nucleotides: 12. Germline CDR1 and CDR2: SNHLY and FYNNEI. The CDR3 extends over 15 amino acids.

The rearrangement links TRBV13 to TRBJ1-5; TRBD1 agrees at 7 bases. The germline V gene encodes CDR1 PRHDT and CDR2 FYEKMQ (reference sequence). This CDR3 spans 14 amino acids. Trimming removed 4 bases from V and 7 bases from J; junction bases left unmatched: 7. For the CDR3, the DNA is TGTGCCAGCAGCTCAGGGGGTGTGGGCCAGCCCCAGCATTTT. Its translation: CASSSGGVGQPQHF.

The chain has TRBV6-5 and TRBJ1-2, with D tentatively TRBD1 (6 bases). The CDR3 contains 14 residues. V lost 6 bases, J lost 5 bases, and 16 bases lay in between. Germline CDR1 reads MNHEY; CDR2 reads SVGAGI. CDR3 amino acids: CASSETQGRYGYTF. CDR3 in DNA: TGTGCCAGCAGCGAGACACAGGGACGATATGGCTACACCTTC.

The gene calls are TRBV11-2 and TRBJ1-1, with D perhaps matching TRBD1 (6 bases). Per germline, CDR1 SGHAT and CDR2 FQNNGV. V lost 1 base, J lost 7 bases, and 13 bases lay in between. The CDR3 has 14 amino acids. DNA of the CDR3: TGTGCCAGCAGCTTAGGGACGGGGACAAGTGAAGCTTTCTTT. It encodes CASSLGTGTSEAFF.

The CDR3 bases are TGTGCCAGCAGCTTACTGGGACAGGGCAATCAGCCCCAGCATTTT. Encoded protein: CASSLLGQGNQPQHF. This chain connects TRBV7-8 to TRBJ1-5; 8 bases line up with TRBD1. Germline-derived CDR1 and CDR2 are SGHVS and FQNEAQ. The CDR3 covers 15 residues. V lost 2 bases to trimming and J lost 2 bases; unmatched junction nucleotides: 2.

This clone was found once. The chain is built from TRBV9 and TRBJ2-1, with TRBD1 as a possible D gene (6 bases). V lost 4 bases to trimming and J lost 12 bases, with 26 bases between them. Germline V CDR1 and CDR2: SGDLS, YYNGEE. The CDR3 extends over 16 amino acids. As DNA, the CDR3 is TGTGCCAGCAGCAAAACAGGGAGCTCGGCCCCACAGGGGCAGTTCTTC. This gives the protein CASSKTGSSAPQGQFF. Filled out from reference TRBV9 and TRBJ2-1, the complete variable domain reads DSGVTQTPKHLITATGQRVTLRCSPRSGDLSVYWYQQSLDQGLQFLIQYYNGEERAKGNILERFSAQQFPDLHSELNLSSLELGDSALYFCASSKTGSSAPQGQFFGPGTRLTVL.

V usage is TRBV18 and J usage is TRBJ2-1, with 11 bases that match TRBD2. The V and J ends lost 4 bases and 4 bases, in that order; junction bases with no gene match: 9. The germline gives CDR1 KGHSH, CDR2 LQKENI. The CDR3 extends over 17 amino acids. The CDR3 region is CASSRTPTSGSYNEQFF. CDR3 sequence (DNA): TGTGCCAGCTCACGGACACCTACTAGCGGGAGTTACAATGAGCAGTTCTTC.

This rearrangement joins TRBV7-9 to TRBJ1-4; D is undetermined. There are 15 residues in the CDR3. V lost 1 base to trimming and J lost 6 bases, with 12 bases between them. Germline V gives CDR1 SEHNR, CDR2 FQNEAQ (reference sequence). The CDR3 here is CASSLERAMDEKLFF. CDR3 bases: TGTGCCAGCAGCTTAGAGAGGGCGATGGATGAAAAACTGTTTTTT. Full variable domain (outside the CDR3, taken from reference TRBV7-9 and TRBJ1-4): DTGVSQNPRHKITKRGQNVTFRCDPISEHNRLYWYRQTLGQGPEFLTYFQNEAQLEKSRLLSDRFSAERPKGSFSTLEIQRTEQGDSAMYLCASSLERAMDEKLFFGSGTQLSVL.

The genes are TRBV11-2 and TRBJ2-7, with TRBD2 identical over 8 bases. V shed 5 bases, J shed 9 bases, and the junction held 12 bases outside the gene matches. Germline CDR1 and CDR2: SGHAT and FQNNGV. CDR3 length equals 14 residues. CDR3 residues: CASSLGREAWGQYF. The CDR3, as DNA: TGTGCCAGCAGCCTGGGGCGGGAGGCATGGGGGCAGTACTTC.

The V call is TRBV9, the J call TRBJ1-2; 8 bases line up with TRBD1. Germline CDR1 reads SGDLS; CDR2 reads YYNGEE. The V and J ends lost 4 bases and 7 bases, in that order; junction bases with no gene match: 12. The CDR3 extends over 15 amino acids. The CDR3 is CASSTPQGASFGYTF. The CDR3 DNA is TGTGCCAGCAGCACCCCCCAGGGGGCGTCTTTTGGCTACACCTTC.

About this clone itself: Germline and junction disagree at one end, which may indicate a read error. Other DNA sequences in this specimen translate into the identical CDR3. In DNA, the CDR3 is TGCAGCGTCGAAACTTCCGGGACAGGAGAAAAGCTGTTTTTT. As protein: CSVETSGTGEKLFF. This sequence joins TRBV29-1 and TRBJ1-4; 8 bases are shared with TRBD1. Germline CDR1 reads SQVTM; CDR2 reads ANQGSEA. The CDR3 is made up of 14 amino acids.

The rearrangement joins TRBV21-1 to TRBJ2-6; the D call in the table, TRBD2, was not verified against the DNA. TRBV21-1 is shown as a pseudogene. This CDR3 has 17 residues. The CDR3 DNA follows: TGTGCCAGCAGCAAATATGTTCGGGGTTCTGGGGCCAACGTCCTGACTTTC. It encodes CASSKYVRGSGANVLTF.

CDR3 sequence: CASGLVQSDRKSQYF. CDR3 bases: TGTGCTAGTGGTTTGGTACAATCGGACAGGAAGTCGCAGTATTTT. J is TRBJ2-3 and V is TRBV12-5; 7 bases are shared with TRBD1. The V segment lost 0 bases and the J segment 10 bases; nucleotides outside the gene matches: 10. The CDR3 runs 15 residues. CDR1 and CDR2 (germline): LGHNT, FRNRAP.

This clone was found once. The chain links TRBV5-4 to TRBJ1-2, with D perhaps matching TRBD1 (6 bases). This CDR3 region has 14 residues. Germline V gives CDR1 SGHNT, CDR2 YYREEE (reference sequence). V lost 4 bases, J lost 4 bases, and 14 bases lay in between. The CDR3 region is CASSAQTGSYGYTF. In DNA form, the CDR3 reads TGTGCCAGCAGCGCACAGACAGGATCCTATGGCTACACCTTC.

The V gene is TRBV27, the J gene TRBJ2-1; 12 bases align to TRBD2. After removal of 1 base from V and 3 bases from J, the junction contained 13 bases not matched to a gene. CDR1 is MNHEY and CDR2 is SMNVEV in the germline V gene (reference sequence). This CDR3 has 20 amino acids. As DNA, the CDR3 is TGTGCCAGCAGTTTATACTCCCTTGCTAGCGGGAGGGGGCACTACAATGAGCAGTTCTTC. It encodes CASSLYSLASGRGHYNEQFF.

The gene calls are TRBV9 and TRBJ2-2, with 10 bases lining up with TRBD1. The CDR3 contains 15 residues. Unmatched junction bases numbered 12, after V lost 3 bases and J lost 13 bases. CDR1 SGDLS and CDR2 YYNGEE come from the germline V gene. CDR3 sequence: CASSETGTGELWLFF. CDR3 bases: TGTGCCAGCAGCGAGACCGGGACAGGGGAACTATGGCTGTTTTTT. The variable domain in full, with the rest retrieved from reference TRBV9 and TRBJ2-2, is DSGVTQTPKHLITATGQRVTLRCSPRSGDLSVYWYQQSLDQGLQFLIQYYNGEERAKGNILERFSAQQFPDLHSELNLSSLELGDSALYFCASSETGTGELWLFFGEGSRLTVL.

This chain links TRBV30 with TRBJ1-6; 8 positions agree with TRBD1. CDR1 GTSNPN and CDR2 SVGIG come from the germline V gene (reference sequence). The CDR3 is 16 residues long. Unmatched junction bases numbered 15, after V lost 3 bases and J lost 11 bases. The CDR3 nucleotides read TGTGCCTGGAGCCGCCCCACCGGACAGGGTCACGCACCCCTCCACTTT. Its protein product is CAWSRPTGQGHAPLHF. Together with reference TRBV30 and TRBJ1-6, the CDR3 gives the full variable domain: SQTIHQWPATLVQPVGSPLSLECTVEGTSNPNLYWYRQAAGRGLQLLFYSVGIGQISSEVPQNLSASRPQDRQFILSSKKLLLSDSGFYLCAWSRPTGQGHAPLHFGNGTRLTVT.

The chain employs TRBV6-5 and TRBJ2-7; possible D gene TRBD2, 6 bases. Trimming pared 6 bases from V and 2 bases from J, leaving 11 bases between. Germline CDR1 reads MNHEY; CDR2 reads SVGAGI. CDR3 length: 13 amino acids. CDR3 region: CASRRDSTYEQYF. In DNA, the CDR3 is TGTGCCAGCAGGCGGGACTCTACCTACGAGCAGTACTTC.

CDR3 bases: TGTGCCAGCAGTGTTGAACGAGGGTTCTATGGCTACACCTTC. Translation gives CASSVERGFYGYTF. J is TRBJ1-2 and V is TRBV6-1; D not certain. The ends were cut back, 4 bases at V and 4 bases at J, with 13 bases in the middle. Germline CDR1 and CDR2: MNHNS and SASEGT. The CDR3 consists of 14 residues.

The chain employs TRBV5-4 and TRBJ2-3; TRBD1 agrees at 9 bases. Germline V gene lookup returns CDR1 SGHNT and CDR2 YYREEE (reference sequence). V was clipped by 4 bases and J by 4 bases; unmatched bases: 16. CDR3 size: 18 residues. In DNA form, the CDR3 reads TGTGCCAGCAGCCCGGATGCCGGAGGGACAGGGAGGGCAGATACGCAGTATTTT. It specifies CASSPDAGGTGRADTQYF.

The genes are TRBV27 and TRBJ2-6; TRBD1 matches at 7 bases. V gave up 5 bases and J gave up 0 bases; unmatched junction bases: 10. There are 18 residues in the CDR3. The germline V gene encodes CDR1 MNHEY and CDR2 SMNVEV (reference sequence). This chain's CDR3 is CASSRGPGHLSGANVLTF. The CDR3 DNA reads as TGTGCCAGCAGTAGGGGGCCCGGACACCTCTCTGGGGCCAACGTCCTGACTTTC. Combining the CDR3 with reference TRBV27 and TRBJ2-6 gives the whole variable domain EAQVTQNPRYLITVTGKKLTVTCSQNMNHEYMSWYRQDPGLGLRQIYYSMNVEVTDKGDVPEGYKVSRKEKRNFPLILESPSPNQTSLYFCASSRGPGHLSGANVLTFGAGSRLTVL.

This clone was found once. J is TRBJ1-6 and V is TRBV9; D uncertain. Germline V lookup: CDR1 SGDLS, CDR2 YYNGEE. V was cut by 4 bases and J by 6 bases, with 14 bases left in between. The length of the CDR3 is 15 residues. In nucleotides, the CDR3 is TGTGCCAGCAGCCTCGACGCAGGCCTTAATTCACCCCTCCACTTT. Its protein product is CASSLDAGLNSPLHF.

This clone came up a few times. V and J are TRBV7-2 and TRBJ2-3, with 7 bases aligning to TRBD1. The CDR3 extends over 15 amino acids. The V segment lost 2 bases and the J segment 0 bases; nucleotides outside the gene matches: 2. The V gene's germline CDR1 is SGHTA and CDR2 FQGNSA. CDR3 nucleotides: TGTGCCAGCAGCTTAAGGGGGCCAAGCACAGATACGCAGTATTTT. Residues: CASSLRGPSTDTQYF.

This clone was counted once. The CDR3 spells CASSVDFGNEQFF. DNA for the CDR3: TGTGCCAGCAGTGTGGACTTCGGGAATGAGCAGTTCTTC. V is TRBV6-1 and J is TRBJ2-1; a weak D match, TRBD2 (5 bases). This CDR3 comprises 13 residues. The germline V and J ends were trimmed by 4 bases and 7 bases, with 11 bases remaining between them. CDR1 is MNHNS and CDR2 is SASEGT in the germline V gene.

Only a few counts were recorded for this clone. The J gene is TRBJ1-4, the V gene TRBV30, with 9 nucleotides matching TRBD1. The germline CDR1 and CDR2 sequences are GTSNPN and SVGIG (reference sequence). The CDR3 is made up of 15 amino acids. With V trimmed by 1 base and J by 6 bases, 6 bases remained unmatched. CDR3 residues: CAWSGGDRGYEKLFF. The CDR3 bases are TGTGCCTGGAGTGGGGGTGACAGGGGGTATGAAAAACTGTTTTTT.

This chain connects TRBV7-2 to TRBJ2-3, with D possibly matching TRBD2 (5 bases). Trimming took off 4 bases at V and 10 bases at J, with 12 bases between the two ends. Germline assignment: CDR1 SGHTA and CDR2 FQGNSA. This CDR3 has 12 residues. The CDR3 loop is CASSSTPRAQYF. DNA for the CDR3: TGTGCCAGCAGCTCAACTCCGAGGGCGCAGTATTTT.